The rows below give T cell receptor beta chains drawn from one sample of a study of T cell responses to AZD1222 COVID-19 vaccine. Only in-frame clones appear in the TCRdb table, and some are missing; sequencing was by immunoSEQ multiplex PCR. The repertoire holds 100,000 to 120,000 clones, with 89% as singletons. Sequencing used peripheral blood, obtained 28 days after the second AZD1222 dose. These receptors originate from an adult who received the AZD1222 COVID-19 vaccine. CDR3s include the opening cysteine and the closing phenylalanine or tryptophan. The order of the fields is D gene, clone size, J gene, V gene, CDR3 DNA, CDR3 protein. The D gene is left open where the match is weak. Clone size is shown for a subset of rows, as once, few, many or a class of expanded clone.

>.|once|TRBJ2-7|TRBV6-5
TGTGCCAGCAGGGACTCCAAAGCGGGCGAGCAGTACTTC
CASRDSKAGEQYF
>TRBD1|.|TRBJ2-7|TRBV5-3
TGTGCCAGAAGATACCGGGACAGCTACGAGCAGTACTTC
CARRYRDSYEQYF
>TRBD2|.|TRBJ2-7|TRBV15
TGTGCCACCAGCAGACTACCCCCGGGACTAGCAATTGAGCAGTACTTC
CATSRLPPGLAIEQYF
>.|few|TRBJ1-2|TRBV16
TGTGCCAGCAGCCAAAAGGGGGACTATGGCTACACCTTC
CASSQKGDYGYTF
>.|.|TRBJ2-3|TRBV27
TGTGCCAGCAGACCGCGGCTAACCTGGGAGACTACGCAGTATTTT
CASRPRLTWETTQYF
>TRBD2|.|TRBJ2-1|TRBV9
TGTGCCAGCAGCCCAGGTGGCGGGAGGGCTGATGAGCAGTTCTTC
CASSPGGGRADEQFF
>TRBD1|.|TRBJ1-4|TRBV9
TGTGCCAGCAGCCAGCAGGGGGCGGATGAAAAACTGTTTTTT
CASSQQGADEKLFF
>.|.|TRBJ1-4|TRBV6-5
TGTGCCACTACCAAACAGACTGCAACTAATGAAAAACTGTTTTTT
CATTKQTATNEKLFF
>.|.|TRBJ2-3|TRBV7-8
TGTGCCAGCAGCCACGTGGCTAGCGAGAGCACAGATACGCAGTATTTT
CASSHVASESTDTQYF
>TRBD1|.|TRBJ2-7|TRBV18
TGTGCCAGCTCACCGAATTACAGGGGGACTCTGGGGGAGCAGTACTTC
CASSPNYRGTLGEQYF
>.|.|TRBJ1-3|TRBV11-2
TGTGCCAGCAGCTTATCTAACACCATATATTTT
CASSLSNTIYF
>.|.|TRBJ1-2|TRBV7-9
TGTGCCAGCAGCTCAGGGCCCAGTCCCGCGGGAGGCTACACCTTC
CASSSGPSPAGGYTF
>TRBD2|.|TRBJ2-1|TRBV29-1
TGCAGCGTTTCCGGACTAGCGGGACTTCACAATGAGCAGTTCTTC
CSVSGLAGLHNEQFF
>TRBD1|once|TRBJ1-3|TRBV4-2
TGTGCCAGCAGCCAAGATTTCATGGGACAGGGCTACACCATATATTTT
CASSQDFMGQGYTIYF
>.|.|TRBJ1-1|TRBV12-3/TRBV12-4
TGTGCCAGCAGTTTGGGGAACACTGAAGCTTTCTTT
CASSLGNTEAFF
>.|.|TRBJ1-1|TRBV9
TGTGCCAGCAGCGTCCCGGGGGTCACTGAAGCTTTCTTT
CASSVPGVTEAFF
>TRBD2|.|TRBJ2-7|TRBV28
TGTGCCAGCAGTCTGGGCGGGAGCTCCTACGAGCAGTACTTC
CASSLGGSSYEQYF
>TRBD2|.|TRBJ2-3|TRBV3-1/TRBV3-2
TGTGCCAGCAGCGCTCTAGCGGGAGTAGCAGATACGCAGTATTTT
CASSALAGVADTQYF
>TRBD2|.|TRBJ2-7|TRBV3-1/TRBV3-2
TGTGCCAGCGGTAGCGGGGGGGGGCACTACGAGCAGTACTTC
CASGSGGGHYEQYF
>.|.|TRBJ1-2|TRBV4-2
TGTGCCAGCAGCCAAGATCGGGGCGGGAACTATGGCTACACCTTC
CASSQDRGGNYGYTF
>.|once|TRBJ1-2|TRBV27
TGTGCCAGCAGCCTATCGGGGGACTATGGCTACACCTTC
CASSLSGDYGYTF
>.|.|TRBJ1-6|TRBV3-1/TRBV3-2
TGTGCCAGCAGCTCGAGGGAGGGTAATTCACCCCTCCACTTT
CASSSREGNSPLHF
>TRBD1|.|TRBJ2-1|TRBV19
TGTGCCAGTAGTAAATTAGGGACAGGGGGCGAGCAGTTCTTC
CASSKLGTGGEQFF
>.|.|TRBJ2-1|TRBV7-8
TGTGCCAGCGGCTCCGGGACTCAAACCTACAATGAGCAGTTCTTC
CASGSGTQTYNEQFF
>TRBD2|.|TRBJ2-1|TRBV5-1
TGCGCCAGCAGCTTGGCCGAACTAGCGACTGGGAATGAGCAGTTCTTC
CASSLAELATGNEQFF
>.|few|TRBJ1-2|TRBV30
TGTGCCTGGAACGAACAGAGATTTGGCTACACCTTC
CAWNEQRFGYTF
>TRBD1|.|TRBJ2-1|TRBV7-3
TGTGCCAGCAGCTCCCGGACAGGACTGTACAATGAGCAGTTCTTC
CASSSRTGLYNEQFF
>.|.|TRBJ1-1|TRBV19
TGTGCCAGTAGTACCGCCACAGGGATGAACACTGAAGCTTTCTTT
CASSTATGMNTEAFF
>.|.|TRBJ2-3|TRBV28
TGTGCCAGCAGTTTCGGGCTTAGCACAGATACGCAGTATTTT
CASSFGLSTDTQYF
>TRBD1|.|TRBJ1-2|TRBV11-2
TGTGCCAGCAGCTTGGGGGACAGACCCGATGGCTACACCTTC
CASSLGDRPDGYTF
>.|.|TRBJ2-2|TRBV19
TGTGCCAGTAGTCAGACCCCCCCCGCCGGGGAGCTGTTTTTT
CASSQTPPAGELFF
>.|.|TRBJ1-1|TRBV5-1
TGCGCCAGCAGCTTGGGAGTCGCGGGAAACACTGAAGCTTTCTTT
CASSLGVAGNTEAFF
>.|.|TRBJ1-2|TRBV12-3/TRBV12-4
TGTGCCAGCACCACTTCGAGGGGTGTTGGCTACACCTTC
CASTTSRGVGYTF
>.|.|TRBJ1-1|TRBV4-1
TGCGCCAGCAGCCTTGCTATCTTAGGGGATTGGGAAGCTTTCTTT
CASSLAILGDWEAFF
>.|.|TRBJ2-3|TRBV18
TGTGCCAGCTCACCCGGTTCTTTAGGTCCGCAGTATTTT
CASSPGSLGPQYF
>TRBD2|.|TRBJ2-3|TRBV7-3
TGTGCCAGCAGCCCGGGAAGCGGGGGAGATACGCAGTATTTT
CASSPGSGGDTQYF
>TRBD1|.|TRBJ1-2|TRBV28
TGTGCCAGCAGTTTATCGGGACAGGGAAATGGCTACACCTTC
CASSLSGQGNGYTF
>.|few|TRBJ2-3|TRBV20-1
TGCAGTGCTAGTCCGGGGGGCTCTAGCACAGATACGCAGTATTTT
CSASPGGSSTDTQYF
>TRBD2|.|TRBJ2-5|TRBV2
TGTGCCAGCAGAGTATCTAGCGGGAGAAGAGAGGCCCAGTACTTC
CASRVSSGRREAQYF
>.|.|TRBJ1-5|TRBV28
TGTGCCAGCAGTTCTACCTCACTTCAGCCCCAGCATTTT
CASSSTSLQPQHF
>.|few|TRBJ2-5|TRBV7-2
TGTGCCAGCAGCTTCTCAGTGGGGACACCGTCGAACCAGTACTTC
CASSFSVGTPSNQYF
>TRBD2|few|TRBJ2-1|TRBV15
TGTGCCACCAGCAGAGGGTTAGCGGGAGAGCAGTTCTTC
CATSRGLAGEQFF
>TRBD1|.|TRBJ2-5|TRBV5-1
TGCGCCAGCAGCCTTACAGGGGCCCCACAAGAGACCCAGTACTTC
CASSLTGAPQETQYF
>.|.|TRBJ2-7|TRBV28
TGTGCCAGCAGAGGGCTGGGGCAGGGGAGCTTTTCCTACGAGCAGTACTTC
CASRGLGQGSFSYEQYF
>.|.|TRBJ1-2|TRBV18
TGTGCCAGCTCACCAGGGAGTCAGGAGAAGGATGGCTACACCTTC
CASSPGSQEKDGYTF
>TRBD1|.|TRBJ2-7|TRBV27
TGTGCCAGCAGTCCCCGGACAGGCTCCTACGAGCAGTACTTC
CASSPRTGSYEQYF
>TRBD2|.|TRBJ2-1|TRBV5-1
TGCGCCAGCAGCTATACCGGGACTAGCGGTCTCAATGAGCAGTTCTTC
CASSYTGTSGLNEQFF